The source of this TCR beta chain is a study of beta chain features in type 1 diabetes. V dropped 6 bases and J dropped 2; count of bases not matched to a gene: 9. The germline V gene encodes CDR1 MNHNY and CDR2 SVGAGI (reference sequence). The CDR3 totals 16 residues. Expressed TCRB transcripts were sequenced after all isolated RNA was converted to cDNA. Measured with immunoSEQ multiplex PCR; TCRdb has only the in-frame clones, and not every one. The sample holds 500,000 to 700,000 clones; 15% to 19% are singletons and the top ten take 0.09% to 0.095%. Sequencing input: naive CD4+ T cells from blood. The sequence was obtained from a man younger than 35 in good health. V is TRBV6-6 and J is TRBJ2-3, with 9 bases lining up with TRBD2. The CDR3 DNA sequence: TGTGCCAGCAGGCTTGGGCGGGGGGGCCCCACAGATACGCAGTATTTT. It encodes CASRLGRGGPTDTQYF.